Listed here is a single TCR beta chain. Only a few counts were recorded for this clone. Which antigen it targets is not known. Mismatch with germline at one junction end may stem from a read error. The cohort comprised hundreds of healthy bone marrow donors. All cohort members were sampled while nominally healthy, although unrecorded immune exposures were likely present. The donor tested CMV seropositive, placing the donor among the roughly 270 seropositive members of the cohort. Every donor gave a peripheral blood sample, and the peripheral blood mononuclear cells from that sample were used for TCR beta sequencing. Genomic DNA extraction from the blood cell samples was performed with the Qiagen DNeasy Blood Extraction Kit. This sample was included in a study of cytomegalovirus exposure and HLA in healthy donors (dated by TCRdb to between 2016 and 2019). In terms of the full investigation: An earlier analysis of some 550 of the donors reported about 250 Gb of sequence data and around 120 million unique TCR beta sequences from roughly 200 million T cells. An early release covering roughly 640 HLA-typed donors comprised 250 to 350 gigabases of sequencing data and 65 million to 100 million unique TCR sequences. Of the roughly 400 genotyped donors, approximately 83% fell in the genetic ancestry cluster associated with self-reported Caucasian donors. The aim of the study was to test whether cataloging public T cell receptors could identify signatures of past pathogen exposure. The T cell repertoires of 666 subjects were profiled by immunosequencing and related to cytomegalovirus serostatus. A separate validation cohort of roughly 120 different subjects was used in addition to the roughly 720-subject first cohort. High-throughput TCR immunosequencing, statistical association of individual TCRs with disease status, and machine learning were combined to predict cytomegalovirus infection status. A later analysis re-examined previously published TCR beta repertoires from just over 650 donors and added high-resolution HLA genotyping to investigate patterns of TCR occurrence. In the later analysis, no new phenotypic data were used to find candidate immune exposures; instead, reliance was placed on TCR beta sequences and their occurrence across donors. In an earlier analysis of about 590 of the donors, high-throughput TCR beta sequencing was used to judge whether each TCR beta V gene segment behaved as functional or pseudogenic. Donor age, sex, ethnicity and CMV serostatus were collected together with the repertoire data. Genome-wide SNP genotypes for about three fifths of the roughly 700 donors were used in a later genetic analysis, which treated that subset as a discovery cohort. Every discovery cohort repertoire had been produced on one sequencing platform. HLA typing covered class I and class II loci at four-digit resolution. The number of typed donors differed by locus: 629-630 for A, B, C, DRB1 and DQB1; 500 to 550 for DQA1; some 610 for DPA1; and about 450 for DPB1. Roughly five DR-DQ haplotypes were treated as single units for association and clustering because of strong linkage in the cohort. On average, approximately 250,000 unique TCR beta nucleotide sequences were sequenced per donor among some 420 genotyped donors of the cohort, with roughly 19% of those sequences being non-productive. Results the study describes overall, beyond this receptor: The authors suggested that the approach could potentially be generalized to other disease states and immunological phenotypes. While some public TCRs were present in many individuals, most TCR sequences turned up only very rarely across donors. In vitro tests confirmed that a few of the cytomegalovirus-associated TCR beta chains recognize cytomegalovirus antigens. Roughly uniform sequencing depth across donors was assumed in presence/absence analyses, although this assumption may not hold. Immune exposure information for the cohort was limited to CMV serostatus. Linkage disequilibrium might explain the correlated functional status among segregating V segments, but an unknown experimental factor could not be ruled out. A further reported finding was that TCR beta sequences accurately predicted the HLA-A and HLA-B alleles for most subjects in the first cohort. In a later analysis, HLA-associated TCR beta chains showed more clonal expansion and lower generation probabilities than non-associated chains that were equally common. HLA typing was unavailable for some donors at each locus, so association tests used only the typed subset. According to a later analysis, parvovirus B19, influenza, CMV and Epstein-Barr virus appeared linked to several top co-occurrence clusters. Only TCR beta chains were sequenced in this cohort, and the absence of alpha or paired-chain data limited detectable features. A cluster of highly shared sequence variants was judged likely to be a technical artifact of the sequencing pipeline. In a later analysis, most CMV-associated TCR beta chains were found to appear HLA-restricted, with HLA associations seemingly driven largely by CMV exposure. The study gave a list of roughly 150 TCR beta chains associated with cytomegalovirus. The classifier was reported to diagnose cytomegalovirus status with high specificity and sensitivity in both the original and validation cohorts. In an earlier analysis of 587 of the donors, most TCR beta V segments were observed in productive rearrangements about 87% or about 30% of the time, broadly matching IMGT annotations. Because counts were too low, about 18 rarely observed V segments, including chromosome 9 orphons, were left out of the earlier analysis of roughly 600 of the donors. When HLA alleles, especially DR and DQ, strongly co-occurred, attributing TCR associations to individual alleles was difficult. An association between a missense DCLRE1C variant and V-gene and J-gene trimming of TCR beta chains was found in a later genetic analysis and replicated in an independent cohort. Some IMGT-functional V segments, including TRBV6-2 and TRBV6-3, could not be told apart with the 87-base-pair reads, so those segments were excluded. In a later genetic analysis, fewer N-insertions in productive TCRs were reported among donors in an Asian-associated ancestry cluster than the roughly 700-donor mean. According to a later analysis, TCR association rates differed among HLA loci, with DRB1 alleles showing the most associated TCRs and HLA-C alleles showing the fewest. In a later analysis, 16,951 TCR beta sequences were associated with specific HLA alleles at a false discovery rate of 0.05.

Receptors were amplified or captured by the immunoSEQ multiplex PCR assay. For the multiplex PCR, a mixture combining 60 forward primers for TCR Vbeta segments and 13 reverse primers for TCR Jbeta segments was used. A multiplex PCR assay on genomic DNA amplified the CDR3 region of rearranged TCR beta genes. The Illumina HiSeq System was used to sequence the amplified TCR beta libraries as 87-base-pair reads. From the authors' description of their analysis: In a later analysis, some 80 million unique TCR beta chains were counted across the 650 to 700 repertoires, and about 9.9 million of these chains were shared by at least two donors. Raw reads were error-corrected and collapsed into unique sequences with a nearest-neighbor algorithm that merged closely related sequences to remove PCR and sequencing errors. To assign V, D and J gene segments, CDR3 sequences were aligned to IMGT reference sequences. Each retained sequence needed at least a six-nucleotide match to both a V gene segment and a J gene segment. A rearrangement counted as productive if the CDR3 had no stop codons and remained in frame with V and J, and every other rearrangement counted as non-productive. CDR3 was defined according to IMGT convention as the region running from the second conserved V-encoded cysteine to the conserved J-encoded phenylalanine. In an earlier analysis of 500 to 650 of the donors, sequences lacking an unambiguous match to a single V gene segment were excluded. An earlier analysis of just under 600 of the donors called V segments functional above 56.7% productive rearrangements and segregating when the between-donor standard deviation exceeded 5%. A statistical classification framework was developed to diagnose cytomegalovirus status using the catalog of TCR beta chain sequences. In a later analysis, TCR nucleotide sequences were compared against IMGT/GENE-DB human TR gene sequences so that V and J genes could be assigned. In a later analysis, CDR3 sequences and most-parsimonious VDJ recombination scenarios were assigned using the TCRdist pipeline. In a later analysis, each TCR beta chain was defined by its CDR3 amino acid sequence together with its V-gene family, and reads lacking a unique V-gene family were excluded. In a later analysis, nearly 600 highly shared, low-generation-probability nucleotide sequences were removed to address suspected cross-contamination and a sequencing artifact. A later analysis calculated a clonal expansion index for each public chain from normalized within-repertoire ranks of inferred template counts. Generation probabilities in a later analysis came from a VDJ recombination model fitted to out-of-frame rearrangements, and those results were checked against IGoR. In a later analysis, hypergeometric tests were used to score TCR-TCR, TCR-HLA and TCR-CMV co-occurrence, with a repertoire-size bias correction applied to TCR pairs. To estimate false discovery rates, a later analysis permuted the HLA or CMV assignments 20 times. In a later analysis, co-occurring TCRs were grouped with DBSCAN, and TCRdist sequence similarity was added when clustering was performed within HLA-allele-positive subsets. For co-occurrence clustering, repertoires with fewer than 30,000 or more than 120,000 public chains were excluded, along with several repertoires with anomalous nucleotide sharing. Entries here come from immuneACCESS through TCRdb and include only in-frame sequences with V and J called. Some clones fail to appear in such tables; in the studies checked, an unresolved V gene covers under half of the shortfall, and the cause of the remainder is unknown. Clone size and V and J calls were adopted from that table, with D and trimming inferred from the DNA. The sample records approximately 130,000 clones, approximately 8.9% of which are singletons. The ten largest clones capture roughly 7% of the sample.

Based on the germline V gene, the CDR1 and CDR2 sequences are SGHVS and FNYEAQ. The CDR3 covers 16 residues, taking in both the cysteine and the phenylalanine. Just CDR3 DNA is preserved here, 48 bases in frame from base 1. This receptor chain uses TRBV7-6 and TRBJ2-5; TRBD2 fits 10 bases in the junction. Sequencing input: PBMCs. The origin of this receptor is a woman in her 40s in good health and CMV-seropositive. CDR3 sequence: CASSLDSGGPSGTQYF. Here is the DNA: TGTGCCAGCAGTTTAGATAGCGGGGGGCCATCAGGGACCCAGTACTTC.